These 12 T cell receptor beta chains share one sample of origin, sequenced in a study of glioma-infiltrating T cells after dendritic cell vaccination. Method: immunoSEQ multiplex PCR; TCRdb's copy keeps in-frame clones and lacks some. The sample yields roughly 100,000 clones, roughly 76% seen once. The starting material was blood, obtained before dendritic cell vaccination. These receptor sequences come from a human donor with glioblastoma.

The gene calls are TRBV10-3 and TRBJ2-4; 7 bases match TRBD1. Germline lookup yields CDR1 ENHRY and CDR2 SYGVKD. Trimming at V came to 2 bases and at J to 5 bases, leaving 0 bases not matched to a gene. This CDR3 comprises 13 residues. CDR3 bases: TGTGCCATCAGTGAGGGACAGGAAAACATTCAGTACTTC. Its protein is CAISEGQENIQYF.

The chain carries TRBV11-3 and TRBJ2-1; 7 nucleotides align to TRBD1. This CDR3 is 13 amino acids long. V lost 5 bases to trimming and J lost 8 bases; unmatched junction nucleotides: 6. Germline lookup yields CDR1 SGHNT and CDR2 YENEEA. CDR3 nucleotide sequence: TGTGCCAGCAGCAGACAGGGTTTGGATGAGCAGTTCTTC. Its translation is CASSRQGLDEQFF.

This chain connects TRBV6-6 to TRBJ1-6; 7 nucleotides align to TRBD1. The length of the CDR3 is 15 residues. Germline-derived CDR1 and CDR2 are MNHNY and SVGAGI (reference sequence). V shed 6 bases and J 8 bases; nucleotides not matched to a gene: 10. CDR3 sequence reads: CASRTLTGLHSPLHF. In nucleotides, the CDR3 is TGTGCCAGCAGGACTCTGACAGGGTTGCATTCACCCCTCCACTTT.

V usage is TRBV4-1 and J usage is TRBJ2-7; D perhaps matches TRBD1 (6 bases). Trimming removed 5 bases at V and 12 bases at J, with 14 bases between. This CDR3 region has 11 residues. CDR1 is MGHRA, CDR2 YSYEKL, per germline. CDR3 region: CASSKGGEVYF. CDR3 DNA: TGCGCCAGCAGCAAAGGGGGAGAGGTGTACTTC.

This clone was detected a few times. The chain links TRBV7-9 to TRBJ1-1; 12 nucleotides align to TRBD1. The CDR3 totals 16 residues. Trimming cost V 3 bases and J 4 bases; bases outside gene matches: 6. Germline V CDR1 and CDR2: SEHNR, FQNEAQ (reference sequence). In DNA form, the CDR3 reads TGTGCCAGCAGCTTCGGGACAGGGGGCGCAGGCACTGAAGCTTTCTTT. Translation gives CASSFGTGGAGTEAFF.

The chain employs TRBV10-1 and TRBJ2-3; TRBD1 is a possible D gene (6 bases). V lost 6 bases to trimming and J lost 2 bases, with 12 bases between them. Germline loops: CDR1 WNHNN, CDR2 SYGVQD (reference sequence). The CDR3 totals 14 residues. The CDR3 DNA reads as TGCGCCAGCAGCACAGACAGGATCACAGATACGCAGTATTTT. Its protein is CASSTDRITDTQYF.

The chain is built from TRBV5-1 and TRBJ2-7; 9 positions agree with TRBD1. This CDR3 is built from 15 residues. The junction had 4 bases not matched to a gene; V was cut back by 3 bases and J by 0 bases. The germline V gene has CDR1 SGHRS and CDR2 YFSETQ. The CDR3 bases are TGCGCCAGCAGCTACACAGGGGGCACCTCCTACGAGCAGTACTTC. Translating it yields CASSYTGGTSYEQYF.

The chain has TRBV7-6 and TRBJ1-1; D not resolved. The V end lost 1 base, the J end lost 3 bases, and 9 bases lay between the germline ends. The CDR3 totals 14 residues. Germline V gene data show CDR1 as SGHVS and CDR2 as FNYEAQ. In nucleotides, the CDR3 is TGTGCCAGCAGCTTAGAGGCGGTAGACACTGAAGCTTTCTTT. Protein product: CASSLEAVDTEAFF.

The rearrangement joins TRBV19 to TRBJ1-2, with D tentatively TRBD1 (6 bases). The germline gives CDR1 LNHDA, CDR2 SQIVND (reference sequence). Trimming took off 4 bases at V and 8 bases at J, with 17 bases between the two ends. The CDR3 has 14 amino acids. CDR3 loop: CASSTSQGASGYTF. The CDR3 DNA reads TGTGCCAGTAGTACTTCACAGGGAGCGAGCGGCTACACCTTC.

The J gene is TRBJ1-2, the V gene TRBV19; D uncertain. CDR3 length: 17 residues. Per the germline V gene, CDR1 is LNHDA and CDR2 is SQIVND (reference sequence). V lost 3 bases and J lost 11, with 28 bases in between. In DNA form, the CDR3 reads TGTGCCAGTAGTATTGGCCCGAAGTGGAAGCTAGGTCAGTGTTACACCTTC. Translating gives CASSIGPKWKLGQCYTF.

The chain links TRBV5-1 to TRBJ2-2; weak D call: TRBD2 (6 bases). Trimming removed 0 bases from V and 0 bases from J, with 15 bases in between. Germline V gene data show CDR1 as SGHRS and CDR2 as YFSETQ. The CDR3 contains 18 residues. In nucleotides, the CDR3 is TGCGCCAGCAGCTTGGCCTCCCCCGGGACTTCGAACACCGGGGAGCTGTTTTTT. This sequence encodes CASSLASPGTSNTGELFF.

V usage is TRBV9 and J usage is TRBJ2-1; 11 bases agree with TRBD2. Unmatched junction bases numbered 10, after V lost 0 bases and J lost 8 bases. CDR3 length equals 17 residues. Germline lookup yields CDR1 SGDLS and CDR2 YYNGEE. The CDR3 coding sequence is TGTGCCAGCAGCGTAGGTAGCGGGGGGGGCTTCGGCGATGAGCAGTTCTTC. Translating gives CASSVGSGGGFGDEQFF.